The clone carrying this T cell receptor beta chain was picked up many times. What it recognizes is unknown. This sample is drawn from a study of neurological immune-mediated disorders. Study summary: The roughly 35 multiple sclerosis patients comprised roughly 30 that were relapsing-remitting and 3 that were secondary progressive.

A single record per CDR3 protein comes from TCRdb applying MiXCR to the 5' RACE reads. The table shows 25,000 to 35,000 distinct CDR3 sequences, with about 1.6% occurring only once. General study results and limits: Private repertoires in all groups were suggested by the finding that expanded clones across subjects shared no CDR3 amino acid sequences.

The CDR3 extends over 13 amino acids. CDR1 is DFQATT and CDR2 is SNEGSKA in the germline V gene (reference sequence). Deletions cut 3 bases from V and 7 bases from J, with 13 bases between. The chain is built from TRBV20-1 and TRBJ2-1, with D possibly TRBD1 on 6 matching bases. The TCR was taken from a woman in her twenties or thirties with multiple sclerosis. Sequencing was performed on PBMCs. The CDR3 region has the DNA TGCAGTGCTAGGGGGCAGGGGAAAAATGAGCAGTTCTTC. Protein sequence: CSARGQGKNEQFF.